This T cell receptor (beta chain) was sequenced during a study of CD8+ T cells in alopecia areata. Overall study context: Female C3H/HeJ recipients aged about 7-11 weeks got skin from C3H/HeJ graft donors aged about 6-13 months that had spontaneous alopecia.

The sequencing template was cDNA reverse transcribed from extracted RNA. Clones were read by immunoSEQ multiplex PCR, and TCRdb kept only the in-frame ones, dropping some. The sample contains roughly 110,000 clones, none of them singletons. Sample share makes this clone medium-sized. What it binds is unknown. Gene names and germline refer to mouse. The CDR3 end falls 4 residues outside the read, so it is completed with the germline J gene. Study-level results: Patients shared TCRs less clearly than mice did, possibly owing to HLA. Sequenced scalp T cells also include alphabeta T cells resident in normal skin.

The CDR3 is 15 residues long. Trimming removed 4 bases from V and 0 bases from J; junction bases left unmatched: 3. Looked up from germline, CDR1 is NNHDY and CDR2 is SYVADS. This rearrangement joins TRBV13-3 to TRBJ2-2, with 7 bases aligning to TRBD1. The source of this sequence is a C3H/HeJ mouse with alopecia areata. The mouse strain carries the MHC haplotype H2-k. The sample taken for sequencing was lesional skin. This CDR3 reads CASSPGQTNTGQLYF. CDR3 DNA (partial): TGTGCCAGCAGTCCGGGACAGACAAACACCGGG.